This entry concerns a single T cell receptor (beta chain). Antigen unknown. A multiplex PCR was run with 60 Vbeta primers and 13 Jbeta primers. This table comes from immunoSEQ multiplex PCR, and its TCRdb copy is limited to in-frame clones, with some not included. Of 200,000 to 250,000 clones in the sample, over 65% were seen once. The sample belongs to a study of cytomegalovirus exposure and HLA in healthy donors. Study-level results: Per a prior analysis, the majority of TCR beta V segments were productive roughly 87% or roughly 30% of the time. TCR beta V- and J-gene trimming, according to a later analysis, was linked to a missense DCLRE1C variant.

CDR3 length: 14 amino acids. Trimming took 5 bases from V and 2 from J, leaving 10 bases between them. Germline CDR1 is LNHDA and CDR2 is SQIVND (reference sequence). V and J are TRBV19 and TRBJ1-5; D is perhaps TRBD1 (5 bases). The origin of this receptor is a man younger than 30 in good health and CMV-seronegative. The sample consisted of PBMCs. As DNA, the CDR3 is TGTGCCAGTAGTGGGGCAATGGGCAATCAGCCCCAGCATTTT. This gives the protein CASSGAMGNQPQHF.